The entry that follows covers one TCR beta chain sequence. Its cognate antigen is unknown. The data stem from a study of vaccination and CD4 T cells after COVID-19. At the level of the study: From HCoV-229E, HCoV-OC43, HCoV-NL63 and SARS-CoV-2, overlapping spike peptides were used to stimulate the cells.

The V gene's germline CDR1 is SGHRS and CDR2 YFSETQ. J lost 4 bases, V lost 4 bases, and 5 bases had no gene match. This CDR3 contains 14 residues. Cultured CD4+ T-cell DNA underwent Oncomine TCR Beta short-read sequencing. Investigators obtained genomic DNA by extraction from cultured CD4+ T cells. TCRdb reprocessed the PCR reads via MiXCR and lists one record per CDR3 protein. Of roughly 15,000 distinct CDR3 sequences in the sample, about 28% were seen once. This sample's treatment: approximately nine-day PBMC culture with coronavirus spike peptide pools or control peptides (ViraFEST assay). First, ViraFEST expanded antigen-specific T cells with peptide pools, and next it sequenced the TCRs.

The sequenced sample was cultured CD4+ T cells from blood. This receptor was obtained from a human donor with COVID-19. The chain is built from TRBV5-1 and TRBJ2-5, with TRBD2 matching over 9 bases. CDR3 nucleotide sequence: TGCGCCAGCAGCAGAGGGACTAGCAGAGAGACCCAGTACTTC. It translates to CASSRGTSRETQYF.